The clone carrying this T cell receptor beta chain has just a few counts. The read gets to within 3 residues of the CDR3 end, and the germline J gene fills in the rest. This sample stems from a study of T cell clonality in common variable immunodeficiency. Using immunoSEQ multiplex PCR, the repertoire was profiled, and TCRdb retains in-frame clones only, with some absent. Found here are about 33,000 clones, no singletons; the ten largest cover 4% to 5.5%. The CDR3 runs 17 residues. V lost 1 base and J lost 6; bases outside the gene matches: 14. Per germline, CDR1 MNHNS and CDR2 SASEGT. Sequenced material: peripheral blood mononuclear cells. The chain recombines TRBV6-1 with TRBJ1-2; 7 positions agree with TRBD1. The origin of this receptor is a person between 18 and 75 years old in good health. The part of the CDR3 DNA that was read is TGTGCCAGCAGTGAAGGGTGGGGACGGGACAGCCCAAATGGC. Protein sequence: CASSEGWGRDSPNG. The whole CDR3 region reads CASSEGWGRDSPNGYTF.